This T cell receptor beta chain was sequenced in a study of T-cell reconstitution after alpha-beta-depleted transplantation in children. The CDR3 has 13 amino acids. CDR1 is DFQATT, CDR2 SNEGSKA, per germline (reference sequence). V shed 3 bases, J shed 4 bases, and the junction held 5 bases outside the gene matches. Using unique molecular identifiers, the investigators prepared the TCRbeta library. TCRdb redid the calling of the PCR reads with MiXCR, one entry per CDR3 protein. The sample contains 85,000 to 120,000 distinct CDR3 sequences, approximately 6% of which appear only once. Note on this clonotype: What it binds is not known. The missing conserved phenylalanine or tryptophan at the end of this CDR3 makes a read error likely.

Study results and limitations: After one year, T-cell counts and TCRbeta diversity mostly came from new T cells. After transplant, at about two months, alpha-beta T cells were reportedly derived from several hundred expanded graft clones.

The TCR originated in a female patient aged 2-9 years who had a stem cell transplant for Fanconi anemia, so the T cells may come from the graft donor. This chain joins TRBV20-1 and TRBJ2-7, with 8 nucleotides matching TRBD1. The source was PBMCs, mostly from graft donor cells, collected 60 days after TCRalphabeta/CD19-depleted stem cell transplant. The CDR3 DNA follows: TGCAGTGCTAGTTACGACAGGGGATACGAGCAGTACTGC. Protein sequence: CSASYDRGYEQYC.